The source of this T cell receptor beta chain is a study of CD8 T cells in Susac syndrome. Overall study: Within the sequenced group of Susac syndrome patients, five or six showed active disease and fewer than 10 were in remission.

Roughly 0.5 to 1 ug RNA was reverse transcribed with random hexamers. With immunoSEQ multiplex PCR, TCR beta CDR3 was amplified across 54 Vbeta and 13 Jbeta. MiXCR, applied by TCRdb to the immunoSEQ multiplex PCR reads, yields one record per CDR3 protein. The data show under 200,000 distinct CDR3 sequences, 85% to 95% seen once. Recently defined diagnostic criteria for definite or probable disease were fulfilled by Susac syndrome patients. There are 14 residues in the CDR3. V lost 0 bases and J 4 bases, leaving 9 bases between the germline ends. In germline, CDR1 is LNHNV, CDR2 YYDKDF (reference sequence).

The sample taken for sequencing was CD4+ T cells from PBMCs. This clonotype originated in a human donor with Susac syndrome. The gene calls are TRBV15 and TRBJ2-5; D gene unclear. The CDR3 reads CATSRDKGIETQYF. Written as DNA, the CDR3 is TGTGCCACCAGCAGAGATAAGGGAATAGAGACCCAGTACTTC.